A selection of T cell receptor beta chains follows, all from one sample in a study of T cell repertoires in cytomegalovirus infection. TCRdb fed the reads into MiXCR, producing one record per CDR3 protein. The repertoire holds about 300,000 distinct CDR3 sequences, approximately 8.9% seen once, with around 2.4% in the top ten. The specimen was PBMCs. These TCRs come from a human donor in good health (CMV status not recorded). Some clones in this sample may be carry-over from other donors' samples. Both conserved end residues are trimmed from each CDR3.

V	length	J	CDR3
TRBV2	13	TRBJ2-1	ASSTTGTGYGEQF
TRBV20-1	13	TRBJ2-3	SVADSSGVTDTQY
TRBV12-5	13	TRBJ1-3	ASVPSGVPGNTIY
TRBV20-1	13	TRBJ2-3	SAREGGGHTDTQY
TRBV12-3/TRBV12-4	13	TRBJ1-5	ASSPREGGNQPQH
TRBV7-9	10	TRBJ1-2	ASDRATYGYT
TRBV28	12	TRBJ2-1	ASSDWGGNNEQF
TRBV7-9	14	TRBJ2-1	ASSIVSGGQGPNQF
TRBV7-2	13	TRBJ2-5	ASSNSGGGLETQY
TRBV28	13	TRBJ1-2	ASSSGIASNYGYT
TRBV20-1	14	TRBJ2-1	SAAERGVGSYNEQF
TRBV12-3/TRBV12-4	14	TRBJ2-3	ASPQSASGGADTQY
TRBV7-3	15	TRBJ2-2	ASSLSGLAGVTGELF
TRBV28	13	TRBJ1-6	ASRTGASDNSPLH
TRBV24-1	12	TRBJ2-2	ATSSTSDTGELF
TRBV4-2	12	TRBJ1-6	ASSQDRGSSPLH
TRBV20-1	13	TRBJ2-3	SALVGGPTTDTQY
TRBV27	13	TRBJ2-2	ASTFYAAAAGELF
TRBV14	13	TRBJ1-6	ASSQRQGLNSPLH